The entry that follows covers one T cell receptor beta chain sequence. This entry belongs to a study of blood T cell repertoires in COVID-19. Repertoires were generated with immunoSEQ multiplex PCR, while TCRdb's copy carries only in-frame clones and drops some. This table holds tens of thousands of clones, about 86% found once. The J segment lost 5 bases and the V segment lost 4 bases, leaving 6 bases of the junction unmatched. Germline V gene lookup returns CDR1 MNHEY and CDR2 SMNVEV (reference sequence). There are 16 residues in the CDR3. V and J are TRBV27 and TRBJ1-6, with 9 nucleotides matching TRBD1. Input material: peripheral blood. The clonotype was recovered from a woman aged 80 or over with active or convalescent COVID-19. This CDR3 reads CASSCTGGTHNSPLHF. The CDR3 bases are TGTGCCAGCAGTTGTACAGGGGGCACTCATAATTCACCCCTCCACTTT.